This TCR beta chain was recovered during a study of cytomegalovirus exposure and HLA in healthy donors. The overall study: Tens of millions of unique TCR sequences came from HLA-typed donors in an early release.

Study outcomes and limitations: Associated with cytomegalovirus, according to the listing, were some 150 TCR beta chains.

CDR1 and CDR2 from the germline V gene are LNHNV and YYDKDF (reference sequence). V lost 3 bases to trimming and J lost 5 bases, with 14 bases between them. The CDR3 runs 14 residues. Comments on this clone: What it binds is not known.

Primers included in the PCR were 60 Vbeta and 13 Jbeta primers. Assay used: immunoSEQ multiplex PCR; TCRdb lists only in-frame clones, some missing. Seen here are approximately 150,000 clones, 78% observed once, and the top ten hold approximately 1.5%. The V and J genes are TRBV15 and TRBJ2-7, with D tentatively TRBD2 (5 bases). Input material: PBMCs. The source is a woman younger than 30 in good health and CMV-seronegative. The CDR3 sequence: CATSRDGAVHEQYF. The CDR3 region has the DNA TGTGCCACCAGCAGGGATGGAGCGGTCCACGAGCAGTACTTC.